This is a list of T cell receptor beta chains from one sample in a study of PD-L1 blockade in urothelial cancer. Sequencing used immunoSEQ multiplex PCR; TCRdb keeps in-frame clones, though not all of them. The sample includes some 100,000 clones, about 90% seen only once; the top ten take 0.85% to 1%. Here the sequenced sample was PBMCs, taken around atezolizumab (anti-PD-L1) treatment. The source is a woman aged 80 or over with urothelial cancer. CDR3s include the opening cysteine and the closing phenylalanine or tryptophan. The D gene is left open where the match is weak. Expanded clones are given a class, and other clones once, few, many or no size at all.

TRBD1	TRBV6-6	TRBJ2-7	NA	CASSLDRAYEQYF	TGTGCCAGCAGTTTGGACAGGGCCTACGAGCAGTACTTC
NA	TRBV30	TRBJ1-3	NA	CAWSGPSGNTIYF	TGTGCCTGGAGTGGTCCGAGTGGAAACACCATATATTTT
NA	TRBV5-8	TRBJ2-5	NA	CASSGSTRSGETQYF	TGTGCCAGCAGCGGATCGACAAGAAGCGGGGAGACCCAGTACTTC
TRBD2	TRBV5-5	TRBJ2-3	NA	CASSQTSVSTDTQYF	TGTGCCAGCAGCCAAACTAGCGTTAGCACAGATACGCAGTATTTT
NA	TRBV10-3	TRBJ1-5	NA	CAISEYPPGGVPQHF	TGTGCCATCAGTGAATACCCCCCGGGCGGGGTGCCCCAGCATTTT
TRBD2	TRBV28	TRBJ2-1	once	CASSLWSTSGYDNEQFF	TGTGCCAGCAGTTTATGGTCGACTAGCGGGTACGACAATGAGCAGTTCTTC
TRBD2	TRBV7-9	TRBJ2-7	NA	CASSSPGGGAYEQYF	TGTGCCAGCAGCTCCCCCGGCGGGGGGGCCTACGAGCAGTACTTC
NA	TRBV6-6	TRBJ1-1	NA	CASRDSRGTEAFF	TGTGCCAGCAGAGATAGCAGGGGCACTGAAGCTTTCTTT
TRBD1	TRBV2	TRBJ1-2	NA	CASSELSTGAYGYTF	TGTGCCAGCAGTGAACTCAGCACAGGGGCCTATGGCTACACCTTC
NA	TRBV11-2	TRBJ2-7	NA	CASSLVAASSYEQYF	TGTGCCAGCAGCTTAGTTGCGGCCAGCTCCTACGAGCAGTACTTC
TRBD2	TRBV5-1	TRBJ2-7	NA	CASSRTSGRYEQYF	TGCGCCAGCAGCAGGACTAGCGGGCGGTACGAGCAGTACTTC
NA	TRBV9	TRBJ2-3	NA	CASSPSAASSYTQYF	TGTGCCAGCAGCCCCAGCGCAGCTAGCAGTTATACGCAGTATTTT
NA	TRBV28	TRBJ1-1	NA	CASGGTPNTEAFF	TGTGCCAGCGGTGGGACACCGAACACTGAAGCTTTCTTT
NA	TRBV7-8	TRBJ2-5	NA	CASSLGGYQETQYF	TGTGCCAGCAGCTTAGGAGGGTACCAAGAGACCCAGTACTTC
NA	TRBV11-1	TRBJ2-7	NA	CASSPYRGGPYEQYF	TGTGCCAGCAGCCCCTACAGGGGAGGCCCCTACGAGCAGTACTTC
TRBD1	TRBV2	TRBJ1-4	once	CASNPDRAEKLFF	TGTGCCAGCAATCCAGACAGGGCTGAAAAACTGTTTTTT
TRBD2	TRBV7-7	TRBJ2-1	few	CASSFGASGRTYNEQFF	TGTGCCAGCAGTTTCGGGGCTAGCGGGAGGACGTACAATGAGCAGTTCTTC
NA	TRBV23-1	TRBJ2-3	NA	CASSQLCGNASTDTQYF	TGCGCCAGCAGTCAATTGTGCGGGAACGCGAGCACAGATACGCAGTATTTT
NA	TRBV9	TRBJ1-4	once	CASSFGFNEKLFF	TGTGCCAGCAGCTTTGGCTTTAATGAAAAACTGTTTTTT
NA	TRBV7-3	TRBJ2-7	once	CASSLSAGNSYEQYF	TGTGCCAGCAGCTTATCTGCAGGGAACTCCTACGAGCAGTACTTC
NA	TRBV6-4	TRBJ1-2	NA	CASSGAYYGYTF	TGTGCCAGCAGTGGGGCTTACTATGGCTACACCTTC
TRBD2	TRBV11-1	TRBJ2-3	once	CASSFAGGPFVDTQYF	TGTGCCAGCAGCTTCGCGGGAGGGCCGTTTGTAGATACGCAGTATTTT
TRBD2	TRBV29-1	TRBJ2-3	NA	CSVVALAGASDTQYF	TGCAGCGTTGTAGCCCTAGCGGGAGCATCCGATACGCAGTATTTT
NA	TRBV5-6	TRBJ1-2	NA	CASSPIQGYAYGYTF	TGTGCCAGCAGCCCGATACAGGGTTACGCCTATGGCTACACCTTC
TRBD2	TRBV7-3	TRBJ2-5	NA	CASRASGGGETQYF	TGTGCCAGCAGGGCTAGCGGGGGCGGAGAGACCCAGTACTTC
TRBD2	TRBV28	TRBJ2-1	NA	CASNVAGVSNEQFF	TGTGCCAGCAATGTGGCGGGAGTGAGCAATGAGCAGTTCTTC
NA	TRBV29-1	TRBJ1-1	NA	CSVTGLAEAFF	TGCAGTGTTACGGGACTCGCTGAAGCTTTCTTT
TRBD1	TRBV5-5	TRBJ1-1	NA	CASRPYGGTATNTEAFF	TGTGCCAGCAGACCCTATGGCGGGACAGCTACGAACACTGAAGCTTTCTTT
NA	TRBV6-5	TRBJ1-4	NA	CASSYPWLDCEKLFF	TGTGCCAGCAGTTACCCCTGGCTAGACTGTGAAAAACTGTTTTTT
TRBD2	TRBV29-1	TRBJ2-1	few	CSAQGAAGPSNEQFF	TGCAGCGCCCAAGGGGCAGCGGGACCTTCCAATGAGCAGTTCTTC
NA	TRBV28	TRBJ2-3	NA	CASSPLVLPSTDTQYF	TGTGCCAGCAGTCCTCTTGTCCTACCTAGCACAGATACGCAGTATTTT
TRBD2	TRBV27	TRBJ2-7	once	CASLPSGSSYEQYF	TGTGCCAGCCTACCTAGCGGGAGCTCCTACGAGCAGTACTTC
TRBD1	TRBV28	TRBJ1-2	once	CASSPRQGGYGYTF	TGTGCCAGCAGTCCCCGCCAGGGGGGCTATGGCTACACCTTC
TRBD1	TRBV10-3	TRBJ2-7	NA	CAISEGQEGEQYF	TGTGCCATCAGTGAGGGACAGGAAGGCGAGCAGTACTTC
NA	TRBV28	TRBJ1-5	NA	CASRRGGGGDQPQHF	TGTGCCAGCAGGCGGGGGGGAGGGGGAGATCAGCCCCAGCATTTT
TRBD1	TRBV19	TRBJ1-5	few	CASSGDRSSNQPQHF	TGTGCCAGTAGTGGGGACAGGTCCTCCAATCAGCCCCAGCATTTT
NA	TRBV9	TRBJ1-2	NA	CASSVVQGESGYTF	TGTGCCAGCAGCGTAGTACAGGGAGAGTCTGGCTACACCTTC
TRBD2	TRBV10-3	TRBJ2-3	NA	CAISGLAGSTDTQYF	TGTGCCATCAGTGGACTAGCGGGGAGCACAGATACGCAGTATTTT
NA	TRBV29-1	TRBJ2-1	NA	CSVGPGHRNEQFF	TGCAGCGTGGGGCCGGGACACCGAAATGAGCAGTTCTTC
NA	TRBV12-5	TRBJ1-2	NA	CASAQTGGYGYTF	TGTGCTAGTGCGCAGACAGGAGGCTATGGCTACACCTTC
NA	TRBV28	TRBJ1-1	NA	CASAVVWGVSEAFF	TGTGCTAGTGCAGTCGTTTGGGGGGTCTCTGAAGCTTTCTTT
NA	TRBV4-2	TRBJ2-3	NA	CASSPERETQYF	TGTGCCAGCAGCCCCGAACGGGAGACGCAGTATTTT
TRBD2	TRBV2	TRBJ2-5	NA	CASSEQTSGQETQYF	TGTGCCAGCAGTGAACAAACTAGCGGTCAAGAGACCCAGTACTTC
TRBD2	TRBV15	TRBJ2-3	once	CATSREGGRAGDTQYF	TGTGCCACCAGCAGAGAGGGCGGGAGGGCCGGAGATACGCAGTATTTT
TRBD2	TRBV28	TRBJ2-1	NA	CASSPRAGAGGNEQFF	TGTGCCAGCAGTCCTCGGGCGGGAGCGGGGGGGAATGAGCAGTTCTTC